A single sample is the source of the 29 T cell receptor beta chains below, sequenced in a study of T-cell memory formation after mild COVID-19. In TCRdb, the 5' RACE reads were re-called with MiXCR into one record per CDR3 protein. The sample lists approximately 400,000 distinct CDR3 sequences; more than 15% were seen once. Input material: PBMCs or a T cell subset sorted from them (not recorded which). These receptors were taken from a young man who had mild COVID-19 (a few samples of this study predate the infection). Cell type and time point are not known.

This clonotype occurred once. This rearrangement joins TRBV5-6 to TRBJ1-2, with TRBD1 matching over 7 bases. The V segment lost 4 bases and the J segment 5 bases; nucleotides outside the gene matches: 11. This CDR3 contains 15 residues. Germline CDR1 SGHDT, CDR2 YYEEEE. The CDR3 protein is CASSPRDRNSYGYTF. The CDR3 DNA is TGTGCCAGCAGCCCCAGGGACAGAAATTCATATGGCTACACCTTC.

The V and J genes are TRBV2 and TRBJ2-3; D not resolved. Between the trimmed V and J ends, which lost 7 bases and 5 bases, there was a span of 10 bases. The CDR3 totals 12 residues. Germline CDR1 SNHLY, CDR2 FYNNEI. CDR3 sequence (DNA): TGTGCCAGCACCTACTCACAAGATACGCAGTATTTT. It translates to CASTYSQDTQYF. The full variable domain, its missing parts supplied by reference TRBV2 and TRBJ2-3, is EPEVTQTPSHQVTQMGQEVILRCVPISNHLYFYWYRQILGQKVEFLVSFYNNEISEKSEIFDDQFSVERPDGSNFTLKIRSTKLEDSAMYFCASTYSQDTQYFGPGTRLTVL.

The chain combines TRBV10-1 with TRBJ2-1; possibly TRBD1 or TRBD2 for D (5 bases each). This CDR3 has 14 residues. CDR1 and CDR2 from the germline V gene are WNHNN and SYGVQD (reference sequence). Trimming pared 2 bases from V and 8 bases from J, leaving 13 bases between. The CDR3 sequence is CASSEGTPWDEQFF. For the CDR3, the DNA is TGCGCCAGCAGTGAGGGGACCCCCTGGGATGAGCAGTTCTTC.

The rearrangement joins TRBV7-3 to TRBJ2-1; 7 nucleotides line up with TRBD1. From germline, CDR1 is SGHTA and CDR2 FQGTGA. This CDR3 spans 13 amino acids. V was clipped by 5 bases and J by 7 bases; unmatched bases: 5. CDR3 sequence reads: CASSDYRGNEQFF. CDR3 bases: TGTGCCAGCAGCGACTACAGGGGTAATGAGCAGTTCTTC.

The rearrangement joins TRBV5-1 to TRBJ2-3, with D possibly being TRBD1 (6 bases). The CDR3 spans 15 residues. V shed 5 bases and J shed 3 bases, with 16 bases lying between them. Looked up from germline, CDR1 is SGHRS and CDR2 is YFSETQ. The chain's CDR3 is CASRIAGDRTDTQYF. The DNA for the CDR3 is TGCGCCAGCAGGATAGCAGGGGATCGAACAGATACGCAGTATTTT.

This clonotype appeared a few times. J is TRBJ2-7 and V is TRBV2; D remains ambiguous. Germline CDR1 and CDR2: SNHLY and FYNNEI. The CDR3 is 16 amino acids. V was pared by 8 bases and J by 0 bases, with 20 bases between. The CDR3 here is CASLIKSFSISYEQYF. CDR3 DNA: TGTGCCAGCTTAATTAAGTCCTTCAGTATCTCCTACGAGCAGTACTTC.

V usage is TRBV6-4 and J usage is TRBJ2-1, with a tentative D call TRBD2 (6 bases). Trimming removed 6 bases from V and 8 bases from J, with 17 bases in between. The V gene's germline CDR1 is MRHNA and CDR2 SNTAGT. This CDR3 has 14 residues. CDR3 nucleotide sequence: TGTGCCAGCAGGGGGGAAGGCGGGGCGGATGAGCAGTTCTTC. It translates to CASRGEGGADEQFF.

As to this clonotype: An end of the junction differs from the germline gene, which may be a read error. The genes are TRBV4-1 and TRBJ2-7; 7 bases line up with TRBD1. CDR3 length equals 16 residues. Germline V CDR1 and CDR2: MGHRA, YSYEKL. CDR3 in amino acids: CASSQVGQTSSYELYF. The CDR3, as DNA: TGCGCCAGCAGCCAAGTGGGACAGACCAGCTCCTACGAGCTGTACTTC.

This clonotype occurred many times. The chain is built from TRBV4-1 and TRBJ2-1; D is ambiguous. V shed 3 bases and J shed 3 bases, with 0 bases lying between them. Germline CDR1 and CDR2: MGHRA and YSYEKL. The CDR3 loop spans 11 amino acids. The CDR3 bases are TGCGCCAGCAGCCACTACAATGAGCAGTTCTTC. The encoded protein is CASSHYNEQFF.

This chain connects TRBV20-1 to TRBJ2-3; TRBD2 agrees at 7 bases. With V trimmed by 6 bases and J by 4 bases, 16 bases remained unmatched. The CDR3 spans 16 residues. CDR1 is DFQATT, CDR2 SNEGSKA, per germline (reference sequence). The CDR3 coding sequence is TGCAGTGCCTCCCGCCAACTAGCGTCGAGGGCAGATACGCAGTATTTT. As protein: CSASRQLASRADTQYF.

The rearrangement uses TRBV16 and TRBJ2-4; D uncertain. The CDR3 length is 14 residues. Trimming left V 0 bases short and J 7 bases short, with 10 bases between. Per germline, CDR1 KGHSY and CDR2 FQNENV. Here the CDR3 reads CASSQSGSRNIQYF. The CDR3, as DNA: TGTGCCAGCAGCCAATCAGGCAGCCGGAACATTCAGTACTTC.

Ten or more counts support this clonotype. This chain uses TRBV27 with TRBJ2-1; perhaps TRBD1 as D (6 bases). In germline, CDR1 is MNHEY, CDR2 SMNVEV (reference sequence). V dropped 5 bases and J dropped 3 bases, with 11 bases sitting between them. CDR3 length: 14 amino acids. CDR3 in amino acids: CASSPQGYYNEQFF. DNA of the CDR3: TGTGCCAGCAGTCCCCAGGGGTACTACAATGAGCAGTTCTTC.

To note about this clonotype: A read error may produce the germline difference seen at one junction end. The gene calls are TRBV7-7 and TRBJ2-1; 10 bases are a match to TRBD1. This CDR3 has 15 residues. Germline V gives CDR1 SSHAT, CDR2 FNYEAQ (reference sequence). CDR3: CASSWGTGEYNEQFF. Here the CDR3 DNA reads TGTGCTAGCAGCTGGGGGACAGGGGAGTACAATGAGCAGTTCTTC.

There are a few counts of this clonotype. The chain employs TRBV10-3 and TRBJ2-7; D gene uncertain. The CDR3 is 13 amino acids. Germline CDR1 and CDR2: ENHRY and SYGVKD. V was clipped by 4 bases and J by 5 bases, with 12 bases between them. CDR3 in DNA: TGTGCCATCAGTGCGGCAGCTCCGGACGAGCAGTACTTC. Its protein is CAISAAAPDEQYF.

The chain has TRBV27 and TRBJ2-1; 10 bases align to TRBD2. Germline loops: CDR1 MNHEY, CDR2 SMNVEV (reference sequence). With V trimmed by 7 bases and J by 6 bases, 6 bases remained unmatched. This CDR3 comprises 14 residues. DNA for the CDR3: TGTGCCAGCACCGTAGCGGGGGGAGGCAATGAGCAGTTCTTC. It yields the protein CASTVAGGGNEQFF.

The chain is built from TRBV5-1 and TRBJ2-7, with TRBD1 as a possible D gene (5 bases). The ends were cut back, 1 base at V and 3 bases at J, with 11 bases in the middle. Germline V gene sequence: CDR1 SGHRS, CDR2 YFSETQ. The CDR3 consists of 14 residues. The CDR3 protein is CASSLTGRLYEQYF. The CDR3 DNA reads TGCGCCAGCAGCTTGACAGGCCGCCTCTACGAGCAGTACTTC. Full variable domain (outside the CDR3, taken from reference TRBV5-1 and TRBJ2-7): KAGVTQTPRYLIKTRGQQVTLSCSPISGHRSVSWYQQTPGQGLQFLFEYFSETQRNKGNFPGRFSGRQFSNSRSEMNVSTLELGDSALYLCASSLTGRLYEQYFGPGTRLTVT.

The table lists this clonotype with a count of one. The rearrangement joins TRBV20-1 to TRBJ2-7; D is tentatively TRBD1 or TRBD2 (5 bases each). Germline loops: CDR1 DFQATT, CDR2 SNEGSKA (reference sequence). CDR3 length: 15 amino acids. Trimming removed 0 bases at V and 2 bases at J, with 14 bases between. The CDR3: CSARDREGLTYEQYF. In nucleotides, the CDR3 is TGCAGTGCTAGAGACAGGGAAGGACTCACCTACGAGCAGTACTTC.

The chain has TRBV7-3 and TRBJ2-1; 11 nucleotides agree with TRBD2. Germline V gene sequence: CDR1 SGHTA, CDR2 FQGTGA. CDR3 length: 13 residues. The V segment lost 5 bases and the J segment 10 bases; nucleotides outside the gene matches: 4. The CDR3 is CASSVLAGGEQFF. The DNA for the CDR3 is TGTGCCAGCAGCGTCCTAGCGGGGGGCGAGCAGTTCTTC.

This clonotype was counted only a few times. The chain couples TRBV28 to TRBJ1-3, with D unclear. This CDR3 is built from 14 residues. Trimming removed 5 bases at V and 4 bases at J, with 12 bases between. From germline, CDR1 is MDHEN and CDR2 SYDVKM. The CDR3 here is CASSTWLPGNTIYF. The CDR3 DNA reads TGTGCCAGCAGTACCTGGCTACCCGGAAACACCATATATTTT.

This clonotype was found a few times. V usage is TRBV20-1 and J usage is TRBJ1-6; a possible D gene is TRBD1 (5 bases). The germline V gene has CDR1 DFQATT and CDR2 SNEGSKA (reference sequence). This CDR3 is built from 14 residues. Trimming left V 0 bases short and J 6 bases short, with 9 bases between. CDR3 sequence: CSARETASNSPLHF. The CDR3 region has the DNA TGCAGTGCTAGAGAGACAGCGAGTAATTCACCCCTCCACTTT.

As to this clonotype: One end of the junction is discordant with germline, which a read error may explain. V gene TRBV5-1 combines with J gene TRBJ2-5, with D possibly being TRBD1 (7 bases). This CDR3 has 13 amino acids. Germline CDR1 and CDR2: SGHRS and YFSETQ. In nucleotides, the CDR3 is TGCGCCAGCAGCTTGGATCCAGGGGGGACCAAGTACTTC. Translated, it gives CASSLDPGGTKYF.

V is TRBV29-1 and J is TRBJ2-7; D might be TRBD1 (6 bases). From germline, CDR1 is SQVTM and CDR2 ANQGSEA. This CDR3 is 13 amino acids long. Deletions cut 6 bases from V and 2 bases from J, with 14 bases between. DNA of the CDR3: TGCAGCGTGGTCGGGGACACCACCTACGAGCAGTACTTC. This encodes CSVVGDTTYEQYF.

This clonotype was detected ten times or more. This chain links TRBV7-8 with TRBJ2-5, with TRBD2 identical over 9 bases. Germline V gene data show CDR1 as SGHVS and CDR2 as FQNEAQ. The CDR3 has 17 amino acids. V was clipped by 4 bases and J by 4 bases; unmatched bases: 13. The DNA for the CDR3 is TGTGCCAGCAGCTCAGCGGGGGGCCAGGGGGTGTTAGAGACCCAGTACTTC. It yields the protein CASSSAGGQGVLETQYF.

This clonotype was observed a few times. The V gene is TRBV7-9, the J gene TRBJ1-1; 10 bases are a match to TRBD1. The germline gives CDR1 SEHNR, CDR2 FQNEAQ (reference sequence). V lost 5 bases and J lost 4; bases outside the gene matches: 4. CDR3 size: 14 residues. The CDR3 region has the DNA TGTGCCAGCAGCACCGGGACAGGGGCCACTGAAGCTTTCTTT. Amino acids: CASSTGTGATEAFF.

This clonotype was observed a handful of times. DNA for the CDR3: TGCGCCAGCAGCCAAGGACAGGGGATATACAATGAGCAGTTCTTC. This encodes CASSQGQGIYNEQFF. The rearrangement joins TRBV4-3 to TRBJ2-1, with 8 bases aligning to TRBD1. Germline lookup yields CDR1 LGHNA and CDR2 YSLEER. The CDR3 runs to 15 residues. J lost 4 bases, V lost 1 base, and 3 bases had no gene match.

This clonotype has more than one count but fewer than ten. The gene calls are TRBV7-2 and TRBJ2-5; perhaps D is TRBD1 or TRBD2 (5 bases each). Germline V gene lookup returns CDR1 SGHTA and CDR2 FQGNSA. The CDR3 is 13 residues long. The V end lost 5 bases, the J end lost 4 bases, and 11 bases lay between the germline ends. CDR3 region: CASSTGASETQYF. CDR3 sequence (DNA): TGTGCCAGCAGCACCGGGGCGTCAGAGACCCAGTACTTC.

The CDR3 nucleotides read TGTGCCAGCAGAATAGGGGCAGGGACTGGCTACACCTTC. Its protein product is CASRIGAGTGYTF. The chain couples TRBV3-1 to TRBJ1-2; D is perhaps TRBD1 (5 bases). This CDR3 comprises 13 residues. V was shortened by 6 bases and J by 7 bases, with 15 bases between the two germline ends. From germline, CDR1 is LGHDT and CDR2 YNNKEL (reference sequence).

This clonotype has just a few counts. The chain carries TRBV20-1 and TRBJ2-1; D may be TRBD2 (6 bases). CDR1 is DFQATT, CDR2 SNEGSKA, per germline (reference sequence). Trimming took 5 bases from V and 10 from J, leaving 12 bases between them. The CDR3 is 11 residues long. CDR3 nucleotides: TGCAGTGCTCAGGGACTCAGGGAGCAGTTCTTC. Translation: CSAQGLREQFF.

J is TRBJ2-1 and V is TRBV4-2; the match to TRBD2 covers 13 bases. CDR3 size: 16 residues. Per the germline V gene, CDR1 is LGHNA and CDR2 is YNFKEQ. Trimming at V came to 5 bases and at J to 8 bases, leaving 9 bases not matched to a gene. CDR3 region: CASSAPWTSGGYEQFF. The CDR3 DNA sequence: TGTGCCAGCAGCGCACCTTGGACTAGCGGGGGCTATGAGCAGTTCTTC.